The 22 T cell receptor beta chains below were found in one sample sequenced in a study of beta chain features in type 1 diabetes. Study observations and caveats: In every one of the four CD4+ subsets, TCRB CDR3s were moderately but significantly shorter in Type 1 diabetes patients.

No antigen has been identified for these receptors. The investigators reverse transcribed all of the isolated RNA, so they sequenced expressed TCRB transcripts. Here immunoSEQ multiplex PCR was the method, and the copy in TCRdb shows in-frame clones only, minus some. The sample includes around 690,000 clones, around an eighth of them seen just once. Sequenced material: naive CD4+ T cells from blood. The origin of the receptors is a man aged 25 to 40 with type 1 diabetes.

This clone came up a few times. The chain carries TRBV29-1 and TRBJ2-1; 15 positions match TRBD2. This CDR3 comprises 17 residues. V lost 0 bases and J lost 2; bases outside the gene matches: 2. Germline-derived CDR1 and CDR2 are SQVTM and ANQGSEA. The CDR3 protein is CSVEEGLAGGAYNEQFF. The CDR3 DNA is TGCAGCGTTGAAGAGGGACTAGCGGGGGGAGCCTACAATGAGCAGTTCTTC.

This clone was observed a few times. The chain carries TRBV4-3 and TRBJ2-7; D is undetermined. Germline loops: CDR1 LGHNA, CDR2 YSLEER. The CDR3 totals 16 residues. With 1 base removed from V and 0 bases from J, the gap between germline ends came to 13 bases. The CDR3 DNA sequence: TGCGCCAGCAGCCAAGCCGAAGGAGAGAGCTCCTACGAGCAGTACTTC. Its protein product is CASSQAEGESSYEQYF.

CDR3 protein: CASSASTDTQYF. The CDR3 DNA is TGTGCCAGCAGTGCGAGTACAGATACGCAGTATTTT. The chain combines TRBV2 with TRBJ2-3; D ambiguous. Trimming pared 4 bases from V and 3 bases from J, leaving 5 bases between. This CDR3 contains 12 residues. CDR1 is SNHLY, CDR2 FYNNEI, per germline.

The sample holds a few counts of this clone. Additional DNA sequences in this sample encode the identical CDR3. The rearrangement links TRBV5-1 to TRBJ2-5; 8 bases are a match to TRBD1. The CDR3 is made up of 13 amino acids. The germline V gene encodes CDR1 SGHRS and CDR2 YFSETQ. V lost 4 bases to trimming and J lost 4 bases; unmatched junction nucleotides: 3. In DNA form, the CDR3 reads TGCGCCAGCAGCCCAGGACAGGGAGAGACCCAGTACTTC. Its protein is CASSPGQGETQYF.

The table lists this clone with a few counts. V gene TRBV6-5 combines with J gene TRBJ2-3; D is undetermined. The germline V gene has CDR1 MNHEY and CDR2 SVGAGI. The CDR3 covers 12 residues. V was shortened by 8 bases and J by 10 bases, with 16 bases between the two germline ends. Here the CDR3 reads CASSPSTRPQYF. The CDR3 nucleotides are TGTGCCAGCTCCCCCAGTACCCGACCGCAGTATTTT.

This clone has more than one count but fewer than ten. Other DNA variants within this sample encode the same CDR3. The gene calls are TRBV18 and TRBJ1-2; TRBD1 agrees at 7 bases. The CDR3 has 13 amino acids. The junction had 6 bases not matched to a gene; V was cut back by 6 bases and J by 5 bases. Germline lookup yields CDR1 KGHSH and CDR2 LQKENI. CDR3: CASSPDREYGYTF. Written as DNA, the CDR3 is TGTGCCAGCTCCCCCGACAGGGAGTATGGCTACACCTTC.

CDR3 region: CASSPGTSGGPGRVYF. The CDR3 DNA reads as TGTGCCAGCAGCCCCGGGACTAGCGGGGGGCCGGGCCGCGTGTATTTT. The V gene is TRBV7-2, the J gene TRBJ2-3; 15 bases align to TRBD2. CDR1 and CDR2 (germline): SGHTA, FQGNSA. V was pared by 5 bases and J by 14 bases, with 14 bases of the junction left unmatched. The CDR3 covers 16 residues.

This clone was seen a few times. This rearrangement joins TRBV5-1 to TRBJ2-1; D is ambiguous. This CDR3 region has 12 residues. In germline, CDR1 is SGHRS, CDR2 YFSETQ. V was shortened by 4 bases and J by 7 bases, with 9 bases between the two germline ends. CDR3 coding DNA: TGCGCCAGCAGCGACGCGGTGAATGAGCAGTTCTTC. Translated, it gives CASSDAVNEQFF.

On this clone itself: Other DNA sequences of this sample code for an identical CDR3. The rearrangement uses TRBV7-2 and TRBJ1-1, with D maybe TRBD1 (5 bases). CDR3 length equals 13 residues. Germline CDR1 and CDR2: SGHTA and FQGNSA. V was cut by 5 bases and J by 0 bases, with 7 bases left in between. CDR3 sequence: CASSRTLNTEAFF. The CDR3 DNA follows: TGTGCCAGCAGCCGGACATTGAACACTGAAGCTTTCTTT.

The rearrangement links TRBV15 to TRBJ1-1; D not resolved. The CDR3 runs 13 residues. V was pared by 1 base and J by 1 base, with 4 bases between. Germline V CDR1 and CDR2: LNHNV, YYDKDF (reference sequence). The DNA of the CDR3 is TGTGCCACCAGCAGAGGGGGGAACACTGAAGCTTTCTTT. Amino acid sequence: CATSRGGNTEAFF.

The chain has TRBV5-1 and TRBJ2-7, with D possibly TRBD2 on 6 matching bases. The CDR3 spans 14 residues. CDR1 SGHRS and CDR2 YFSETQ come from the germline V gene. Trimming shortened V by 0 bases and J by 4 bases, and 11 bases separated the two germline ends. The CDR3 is CASSLGLDFYEQYF. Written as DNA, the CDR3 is TGCGCCAGCAGCTTGGGACTAGACTTTTACGAGCAGTACTTC.

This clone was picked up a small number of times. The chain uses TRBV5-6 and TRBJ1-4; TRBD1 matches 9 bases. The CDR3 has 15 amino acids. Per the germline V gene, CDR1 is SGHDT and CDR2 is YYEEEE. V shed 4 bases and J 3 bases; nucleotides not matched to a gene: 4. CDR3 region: CASSPYRGPNEKLFF. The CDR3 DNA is TGTGCCAGCAGCCCATACAGGGGGCCTAATGAAAAACTGTTTTTT.

The CDR3 DNA follows: TGTGCCAGTAGTACAATTGAGGGCTACGAGCAGTACTTC. The encoded protein is CASSTIEGYEQYF. The gene calls are TRBV19 and TRBJ2-7, with a weak D call TRBD2 (5 bases). Germline V gene data show CDR1 as LNHDA and CDR2 as SQIVND (reference sequence). The V end was cut by 4 bases, the J end by 3 bases, with 10 bases between. CDR3 size: 13 residues.

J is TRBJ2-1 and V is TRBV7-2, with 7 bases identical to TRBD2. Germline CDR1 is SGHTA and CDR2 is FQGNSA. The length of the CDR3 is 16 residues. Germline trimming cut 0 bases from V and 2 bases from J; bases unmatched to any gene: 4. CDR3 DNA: TGTGCCAGCAGCTTAGCGGGGGAGGGGCCCTACAATGAGCAGTTCTTC. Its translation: CASSLAGEGPYNEQFF.

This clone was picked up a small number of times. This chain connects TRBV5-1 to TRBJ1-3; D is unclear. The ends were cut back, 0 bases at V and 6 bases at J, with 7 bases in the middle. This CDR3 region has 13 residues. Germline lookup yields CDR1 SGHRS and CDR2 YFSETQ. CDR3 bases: TGCGCCAGCAGCTTGGAACCCGAAAACACCATATATTTT. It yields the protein CASSLEPENTIYF.

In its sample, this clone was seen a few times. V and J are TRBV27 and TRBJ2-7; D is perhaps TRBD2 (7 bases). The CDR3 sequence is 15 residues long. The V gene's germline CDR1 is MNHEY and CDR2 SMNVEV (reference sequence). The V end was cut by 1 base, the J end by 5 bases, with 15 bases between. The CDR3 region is CASSLWQGGGNEQYF. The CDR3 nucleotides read TGTGCCAGCAGTTTATGGCAGGGAGGGGGAAACGAGCAGTACTTC.

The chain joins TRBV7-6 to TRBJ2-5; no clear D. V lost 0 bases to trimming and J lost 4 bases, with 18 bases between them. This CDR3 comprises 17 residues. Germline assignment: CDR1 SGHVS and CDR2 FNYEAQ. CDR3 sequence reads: CASSLAPPDDTGETQYF. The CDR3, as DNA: TGTGCCAGCAGCTTAGCCCCTCCGGACGATACGGGAGAGACCCAGTACTTC.

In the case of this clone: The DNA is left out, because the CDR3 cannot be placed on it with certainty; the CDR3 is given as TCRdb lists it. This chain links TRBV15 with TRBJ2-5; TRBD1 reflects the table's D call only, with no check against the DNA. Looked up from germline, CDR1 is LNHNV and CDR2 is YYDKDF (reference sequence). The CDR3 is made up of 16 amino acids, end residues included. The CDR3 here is CATSRDSGQGQETQYF.

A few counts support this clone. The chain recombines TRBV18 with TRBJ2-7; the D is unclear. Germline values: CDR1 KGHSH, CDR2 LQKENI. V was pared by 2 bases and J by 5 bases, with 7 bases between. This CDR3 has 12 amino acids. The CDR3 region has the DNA TGTGCCAGCTCACCATTAAGCGACGAGCAGTACTTC. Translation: CASSPLSDEQYF.

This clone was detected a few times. The CDR3 sequence is CASATRDHTDTQYF. CDR3 DNA sequence: TGTGCTAGTGCTACACGGGACCACACAGATACGCAGTATTTT. V gene TRBV12-5 combines with J gene TRBJ2-3, with D perhaps assigned TRBD1 or TRBD2 (5 bases each). This CDR3 contains 14 residues. Trimming left V 7 bases short and J 2 bases short, with 13 bases between. CDR1 LGHNT and CDR2 FRNRAP come from the germline V gene.

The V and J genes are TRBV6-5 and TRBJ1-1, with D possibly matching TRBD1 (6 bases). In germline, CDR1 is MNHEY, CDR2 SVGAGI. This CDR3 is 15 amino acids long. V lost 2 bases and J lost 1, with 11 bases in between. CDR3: CASSYRPGANTEAFF. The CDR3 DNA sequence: TGTGCCAGCAGTTACAGACCGGGGGCGAACACTGAAGCTTTCTTT.

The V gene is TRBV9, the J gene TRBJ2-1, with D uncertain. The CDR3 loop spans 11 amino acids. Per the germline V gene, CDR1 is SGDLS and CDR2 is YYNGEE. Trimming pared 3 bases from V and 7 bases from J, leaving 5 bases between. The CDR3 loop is CASSGGNEQFF. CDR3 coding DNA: TGTGCCAGCAGCGGAGGAAATGAGCAGTTCTTC.